One and the same sample provided the 15 T cell receptor beta chains below, sequenced in a study of beta chain features in type 1 diabetes (dated by TCRdb to 2017 to 2018). The paper's findings and limits, for the study overall: A moderate but significant shortening of TCRB CDR3 length was observed in type 1 diabetes patients in all four CD4+ subsets.

The method behind the library was the immunoSEQ multiplex PCR assay. The entire isolated RNA was reverse transcribed using the High Capacity cDNA Reverse Transcription Kit, and thus expressed TCRB transcripts were sequenced. What TCRdb holds here is the immuneACCESS table cut down to in-frame rearrangements. Part of the clones is not present; checked against another copy, under half of the missing clones reflect an unresolved V gene, and the others are unexplained. Within this sample are roughly 290,000 clones, with around 16% of them counted one time only. The ten largest account for 0.015% to 0.017% of the sample. The antigens for these receptors are not known. Sequencing was done on a sample of naive CD4+ T cells from blood. This specimen's cell subset or site label, interpreted: true naive CD4+ T cells. These receptors were obtained from a man between 18 and 35 years old with type 1 diabetes.

This clone was counted once. V gene TRBV6-6 combines with J gene TRBJ1-1; unclear D gene. CDR3 length equals 15 residues. The germline V gene has CDR1 MNHNY and CDR2 SVGAGI (reference sequence). The V gene lost 0 bases and the J gene lost 5 bases, with 13 bases spanning the gap. This CDR3 reads CASSYSLGGGTEAFF. The CDR3 coding sequence is TGTGCCAGCAGTTACTCCCTAGGAGGAGGAACTGAAGCTTTCTTT.

This clone appeared a few times. In the same sample, other DNA sequences code for this CDR3. The V gene is TRBV30, the J gene TRBJ1-2; the D gene is possibly TRBD1 (6 bases). From germline, CDR1 is GTSNPN and CDR2 SVGIG (reference sequence). This CDR3 region has 12 residues. With 0 bases removed from V and 8 bases from J, the gap between germline ends came to 10 bases. The CDR3 is CAWSVQGGGYTF. For the CDR3, the DNA is TGTGCCTGGAGTGTACAGGGCGGGGGCTACACCTTC.

The sample holds a few counts of this clone. The chain links TRBV5-6 to TRBJ2-1; D possibly corresponds to TRBD2 (5 bases). The V and J ends lost 6 bases and 6 bases respectively, with 13 bases between them. The CDR3 has 13 amino acids. Germline CDR1 reads SGHDT; CDR2 reads YYEEEE. DNA of the CDR3: TGTGCCAGCATAGGGTTAGGAGGCAATGAGCAGTTCTTC. Translated: CASIGLGGNEQFF.

The table lists this clone with a few counts. This CDR3 is CASRPGLAGADTQYF. The CDR3 region has the DNA TGTGCCAGCAGGCCCGGACTAGCGGGGGCCGATACGCAGTATTTT. The V and J genes are TRBV7-2 and TRBJ2-3; 13 positions match TRBD2. Germline lookup yields CDR1 SGHTA and CDR2 FQGNSA. Trimming took 6 bases from V and 6 from J; bases not matched to a gene: 6. The CDR3 loop spans 15 amino acids.

This clone has just a few counts. The chain combines TRBV30 with TRBJ1-2; 8 bases are shared with TRBD1. CDR1 is GTSNPN, CDR2 SVGIG, per germline (reference sequence). This CDR3 comprises 12 residues. V was pared by 2 bases and J by 7 bases, with 3 bases of the junction left unmatched. The CDR3 spells CAWSRQGAGYTF. CDR3 nucleotide sequence: TGTGCCTGGAGTAGGCAGGGGGCTGGCTACACCTTC.

The chain combines TRBV28 with TRBJ2-1; 12 positions agree with TRBD2. CDR1 is MDHEN and CDR2 is SYDVKM in the germline V gene. V was pared by 4 bases and J by 7 bases, with 5 bases of the junction left unmatched. This CDR3 has 15 residues. CDR3 sequence reads: CASSSLAGGLNEQFF. The CDR3 DNA reads as TGTGCCAGCAGTTCACTAGCGGGGGGACTTAATGAGCAGTTCTTC.

The rearrangement links TRBV6-5 to TRBJ2-7, with TRBD1 matching 7 bases. Trimming at V came to 6 bases and at J to 5 bases, leaving 10 bases not matched to a gene. Germline-derived CDR1 and CDR2 are MNHEY and SVGAGI. The CDR3 has 14 amino acids. The CDR3 DNA is TGTGCCAGCAGAAACAGGGGATCCTGGGACGAGCAGTACTTC. This gives the protein CASRNRGSWDEQYF.

The V gene is TRBV30, the J gene TRBJ1-5; the D gene is possibly TRBD1 (6 bases). The germline V and J ends were trimmed by 2 bases and 5 bases, with 10 bases remaining between them. The length of the CDR3 is 13 residues. In germline, CDR1 is GTSNPN, CDR2 SVGIG (reference sequence). CDR3 protein: CAWSKQGYQPQHF. The CDR3 region has the DNA TGTGCCTGGAGTAAACAGGGTTATCAGCCCCAGCATTTT.

This clone was picked up a small number of times. V and J are TRBV4-3 and TRBJ2-7; no definite D call. CDR1 is LGHNA and CDR2 is YSLEER in the germline V gene. Trimming removed 3 bases at V and 1 base at J, with 10 bases between. The CDR3 spans 14 residues. DNA for the CDR3: TGCGCCAGCAGCCAGAGACACGGATCCTACGAGCAGTACTTC. It is translated as CASSQRHGSYEQYF.

This chain links TRBV5-1 with TRBJ1-2, with 7 positions matching TRBD1. Germline V gene sequence: CDR1 SGHRS, CDR2 YFSETQ. V was pared by 4 bases and J by 4 bases, with 7 bases of the junction left unmatched. CDR3 length: 14 amino acids. CDR3 DNA: TGCGCCAGCAGCGAGTCGACAGGGCCCTATGGCTACACCTTC. Amino acids: CASSESTGPYGYTF.

This chain links TRBV6-5 with TRBJ1-5, with a possible D match to TRBD1 (5 bases). The ends were cut back, 5 bases at V and 2 bases at J, with 10 bases in the middle. There are 14 residues in the CDR3. Germline V gene sequence: CDR1 MNHEY, CDR2 SVGAGI. The CDR3 reads CASSRTLGNQPQHF. The CDR3 region has the DNA TGTGCCAGCAGTAGGACATTGGGCAATCAGCCCCAGCATTTT.

The chain links TRBV2 to TRBJ2-5, with TRBD2 as a possible D gene (5 bases). The CDR3 consists of 11 residues. Germline V gives CDR1 SNHLY, CDR2 FYNNEI. V dropped 5 bases and J dropped 9 bases, with 10 bases sitting between them. The CDR3 sequence: CASSSAGAQYF. The CDR3 region has the DNA TGTGCCAGCAGTAGCGCCGGGGCCCAGTACTTC. The entire variable domain, with the rest obtained from reference TRBV2 and TRBJ2-5, is as follows: EPEVTQTPSHQVTQMGQEVILRCVPISNHLYFYWYRQILGQKVEFLVSFYNNEISEKSEIFDDQFSVERPDGSNFTLKIRSTKLEDSAMYFCASSSAGAQYFGPGTRLLVL.

This clone has just a few counts. This chain uses TRBV2 with TRBJ2-7; possibly TRBD2 for D (5 bases). The CDR3 has 13 amino acids. Deletions cut 0 bases from V and 3 bases from J, with 6 bases between. Per the germline V gene, CDR1 is SNHLY and CDR2 is FYNNEI. The CDR3 sequence is CASSEARVYEQYF. CDR3 DNA sequence: TGTGCCAGCAGTGAAGCGAGGGTCTACGAGCAGTACTTC.

The chain couples TRBV30 to TRBJ1-3, with unresolved D. The CDR3 covers 11 residues. The germline V gene has CDR1 GTSNPN and CDR2 SVGIG (reference sequence). V dropped 1 base and J dropped 10 bases, with 8 bases sitting between them. CDR3 protein: CAWSDARTIYF. The CDR3 DNA sequence: TGTGCCTGGAGTGATGCCCGGACCATATATTTT.

The chain links TRBV11-2 to TRBJ2-7, with D unresolved. The V end was cut by 2 bases, the J end by 1 base, with 9 bases between. The CDR3 has 14 residues. Germline CDR1 SGHAT, CDR2 FQNNGV. This CDR3 is CASSLISRSYEQYF. The CDR3 bases are TGTGCCAGCAGCTTAATCTCCAGGTCCTACGAGCAGTACTTC.